The TCR beta chain under discussion was sequenced for a study of beta chain features in type 1 diabetes. Overall study: Sorted cells examined across all samples numbered about 110,000,000.

This clone has more than one count but fewer than ten. TCRB transcripts that were expressed got sequenced, as all of the isolated RNA had been reverse transcribed. Generated by immunoSEQ multiplex PCR, the TCRdb table keeps only in-frame clones and is missing some. In the table there are approximately 200,000 clones, 9.6% of which are singletons. CDR1 MGHRA and CDR2 YSYEKL come from the germline V gene. The CDR3 covers 14 residues. V gave up 4 bases and J gave up 1 base, with 10 bases separating them. The chain combines TRBV4-1 with TRBJ2-5, with D possibly matching TRBD1 (5 bases). The TCR originated in a woman aged 18-30 years in good health. Sequenced input: naive CD4+ T cells from blood. The CDR3 loop reads CASSLRDSQETQYF. For the CDR3, the DNA is TGCGCCAGCAGCCTCAGGGATAGCCAAGAGACCCAGTACTTC.